This TCR beta chain is from a study of cytomegalovirus exposure and HLA in healthy donors. Whole-study results and caveats: According to an earlier analysis, most TCR beta V segments yielded productive rearrangements about 90% or about 30% of the time.

Germline CDR1 is SEHNR and CDR2 is FQNEAQ (reference sequence). The CDR3 is made up of 12 amino acids. Both 60 Vbeta primers and 13 Jbeta primers went into the PCR. The data were produced by immunoSEQ multiplex PCR, yet TCRdb's version contains in-frame clones alone and is incomplete. Among under 200,000 clones listed, about 80% were seen once. This clone was seen just once. Antigen specificity is unknown. The junction differs from germline at one of its ends, possibly a read error. V usage is TRBV7-9 and J usage is TRBJ2-7; D is ambiguous. This sequence originates from a woman aged 45 to 65 in good health and CMV-seronegative. The sample taken for sequencing was PBMCs. CDR3 loop: CSSSLDTGEQYF. The CDR3 DNA sequence: TGTTCCAGCAGCTTAGATACCGGCGAGCAGTACTTC.